Here is one T cell receptor (beta chain) with its context. Its antigen remains unknown. This CDR3 region has 10 residues. The V and J ends lost 6 bases and 11 bases respectively, with 8 bases between them. Germline values: CDR1 SGDLS, CDR2 YYNGEE. The sample belongs to a study of beta chain features in type 1 diabetes. Notes on the study in general: A potential PCR bias toward shorter templates would be equal in patient and control samples. For TCRB rearrangement, an influence of HLA type remained unresolved here. In all four CD4+ subsets, TCRB CDR3 length was significantly, moderately reduced in type 1 diabetes. cDNA-based sequencing might over-represent cells highly expressing TCR.

As every portion of the isolated RNA was reverse transcribed, the sequencing read expressed TCRB transcripts. Naive, central memory and regulatory T cell samples produced a mean of approximately 3.5 million reads. Generated by immunoSEQ multiplex PCR, the TCRdb table keeps only in-frame clones and is missing some. The sample lists about 41,000 clones, 66% occurring once. This receptor was identified in a man under 40 with type 1 diabetes. Some clones in this sample may be carry-over from other donors' samples. The chain joins TRBV9 to TRBJ1-4; D gene unclear. Source material: Tregs from blood. CDR3 nucleotides: TGTGCCAGCATCAGGAACAAACTGTTTTTT. This encodes CASIRNKLFF.